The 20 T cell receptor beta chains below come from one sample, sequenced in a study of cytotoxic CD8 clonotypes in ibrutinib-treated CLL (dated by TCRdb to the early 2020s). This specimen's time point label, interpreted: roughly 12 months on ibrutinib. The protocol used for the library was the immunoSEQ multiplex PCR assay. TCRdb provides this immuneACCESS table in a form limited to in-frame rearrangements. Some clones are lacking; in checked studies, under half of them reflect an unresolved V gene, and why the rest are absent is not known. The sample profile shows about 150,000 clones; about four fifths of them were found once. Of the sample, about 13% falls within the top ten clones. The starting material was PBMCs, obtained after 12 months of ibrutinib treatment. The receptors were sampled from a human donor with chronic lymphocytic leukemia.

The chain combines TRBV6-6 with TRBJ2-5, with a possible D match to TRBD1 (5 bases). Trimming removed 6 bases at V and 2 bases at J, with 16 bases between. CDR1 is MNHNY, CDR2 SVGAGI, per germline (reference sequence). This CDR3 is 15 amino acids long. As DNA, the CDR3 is TGTGCCAGCAGCTCCATTTATACAGGTCAAGAGACCCAGTACTTC. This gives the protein CASSSIYTGQETQYF.

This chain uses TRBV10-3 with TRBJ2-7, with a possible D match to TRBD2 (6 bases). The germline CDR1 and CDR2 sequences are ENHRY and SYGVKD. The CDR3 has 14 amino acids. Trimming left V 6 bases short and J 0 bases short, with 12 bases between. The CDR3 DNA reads TGTGCCATCAGGGAGGGCAGTAGCTCCTACGAGCAGTACTTC. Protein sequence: CAIREGSSSYEQYF.

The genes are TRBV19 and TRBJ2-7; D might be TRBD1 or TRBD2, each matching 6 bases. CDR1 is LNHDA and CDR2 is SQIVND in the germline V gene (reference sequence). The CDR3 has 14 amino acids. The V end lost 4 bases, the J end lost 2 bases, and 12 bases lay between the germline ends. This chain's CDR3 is CASSTPGATYEQYF. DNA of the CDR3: TGTGCCAGTAGTACACCGGGGGCCACCTACGAGCAGTACTTC.

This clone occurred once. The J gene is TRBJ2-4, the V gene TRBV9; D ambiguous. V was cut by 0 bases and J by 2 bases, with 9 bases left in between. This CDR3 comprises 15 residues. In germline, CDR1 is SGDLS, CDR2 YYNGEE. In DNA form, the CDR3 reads TGTGCCAGCAGCGTAGGAATCAAGACCAAAAACATTCAGTACTTC. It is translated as CASSVGIKTKNIQYF. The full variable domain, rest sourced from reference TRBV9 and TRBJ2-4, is DSGVTQTPKHLITATGQRVTLRCSPRSGDLSVYWYQQSLDQGLQFLIQYYNGEERAKGNILERFSAQQFPDLHSELNLSSLELGDSALYFCASSVGIKTKNIQYFGAGTRLSVL.

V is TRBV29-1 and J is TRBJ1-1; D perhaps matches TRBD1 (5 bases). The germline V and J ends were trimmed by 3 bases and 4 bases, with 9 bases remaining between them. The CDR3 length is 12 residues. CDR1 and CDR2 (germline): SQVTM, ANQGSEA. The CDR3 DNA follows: TGCAGCGTTGACCCGGGGCCCACTGAAGCTTTCTTT. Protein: CSVDPGPTEAFF.

DNA of the CDR3: TGTGCCAGCAGCGGCGGACAGGGGGTCATGGATGAGCAGTTCTTC. This codes for CASSGGQGVMDEQFF. This sequence joins TRBV9 and TRBJ2-1; 10 nucleotides match TRBD1. CDR1 SGDLS and CDR2 YYNGEE come from the germline V gene. Unmatched junction bases numbered 8, after V lost 3 bases and J lost 8 bases. This CDR3 spans 15 amino acids.

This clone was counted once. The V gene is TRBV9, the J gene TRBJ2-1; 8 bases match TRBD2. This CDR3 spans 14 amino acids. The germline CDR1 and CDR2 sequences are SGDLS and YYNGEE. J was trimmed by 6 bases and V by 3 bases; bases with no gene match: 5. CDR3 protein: CASSAPGLGNEQFF. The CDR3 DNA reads TGTGCCAGCAGCGCCCCGGGACTAGGCAATGAGCAGTTCTTC.

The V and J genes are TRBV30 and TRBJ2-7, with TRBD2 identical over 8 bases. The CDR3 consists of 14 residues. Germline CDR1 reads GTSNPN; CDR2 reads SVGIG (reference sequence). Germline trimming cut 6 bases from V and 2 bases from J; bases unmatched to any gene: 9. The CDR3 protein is CACSREGETYEQYF. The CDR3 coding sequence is TGTGCCTGTTCACGGGAGGGGGAGACCTACGAGCAGTACTTC.

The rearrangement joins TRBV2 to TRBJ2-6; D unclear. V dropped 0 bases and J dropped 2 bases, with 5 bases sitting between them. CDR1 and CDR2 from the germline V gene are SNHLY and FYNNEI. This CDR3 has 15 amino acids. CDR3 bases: TGTGCCAGCAGTGAAGCGGGGACTGGGGCCAACGTCCTGACTTTC. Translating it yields CASSEAGTGANVLTF.

This CDR3 reads CASTEPDSSYTF. CDR3 in DNA: TGTGCCAGCACCGAACCGGACAGTAGCTACACCTTC. V is TRBV28 and J is TRBJ1-2; D may be TRBD1 (6 bases). V was pared by 7 bases and J by 9 bases, with 15 bases between. The CDR3 is made up of 12 amino acids. Germline V lookup: CDR1 MDHEN, CDR2 SYDVKM.

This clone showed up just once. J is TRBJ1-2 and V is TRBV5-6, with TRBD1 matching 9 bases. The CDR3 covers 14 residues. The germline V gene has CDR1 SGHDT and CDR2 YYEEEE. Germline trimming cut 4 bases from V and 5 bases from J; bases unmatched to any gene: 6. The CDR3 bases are TGTGCCAGCAGCGGGGGACAGGGTGTTTATGGCTACACCTTC. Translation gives CASSGGQGVYGYTF.

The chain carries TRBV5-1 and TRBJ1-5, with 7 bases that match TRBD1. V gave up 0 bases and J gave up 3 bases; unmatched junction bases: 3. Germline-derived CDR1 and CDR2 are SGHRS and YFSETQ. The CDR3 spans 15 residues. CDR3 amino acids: CASSLDRGDNQPQHF. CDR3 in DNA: TGCGCCAGCAGCTTGGACAGGGGTGACAATCAGCCCCAGCATTTT.

CDR3 DNA sequence: TGCGCCAGCAGCCGGACAGGGGACAAAAACATTCAGTACTTC. Amino acids: CASSRTGDKNIQYF. The chain is built from TRBV5-1 and TRBJ2-4; 9 nucleotides match TRBD1. After removal of 4 bases from V and 3 bases from J, the junction contained 2 bases not matched to a gene. Germline CDR1 and CDR2: SGHRS and YFSETQ. CDR3 length: 14 residues.

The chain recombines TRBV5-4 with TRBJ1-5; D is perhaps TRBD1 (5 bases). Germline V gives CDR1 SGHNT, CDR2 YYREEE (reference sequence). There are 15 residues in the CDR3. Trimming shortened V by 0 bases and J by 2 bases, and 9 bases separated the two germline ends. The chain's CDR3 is CASSLDMGGNQPQHF. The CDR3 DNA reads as TGTGCCAGCAGCTTGGATATGGGGGGCAATCAGCCCCAGCATTTT.

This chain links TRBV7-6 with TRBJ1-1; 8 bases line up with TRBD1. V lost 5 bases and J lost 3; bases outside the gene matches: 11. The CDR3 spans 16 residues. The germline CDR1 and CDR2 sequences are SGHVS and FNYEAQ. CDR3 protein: CASSSGRGTGDTEAFF. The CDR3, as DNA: TGTGCCAGCAGCAGCGGAAGGGGGACAGGAGACACTGAAGCTTTCTTT.

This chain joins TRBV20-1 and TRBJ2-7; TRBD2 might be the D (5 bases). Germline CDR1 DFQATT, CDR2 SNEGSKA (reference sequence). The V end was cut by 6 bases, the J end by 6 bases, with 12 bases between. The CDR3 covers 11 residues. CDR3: CSARRLREQYF. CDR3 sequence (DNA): TGCAGTGCGCGGAGGTTGCGCGAGCAGTACTTC.

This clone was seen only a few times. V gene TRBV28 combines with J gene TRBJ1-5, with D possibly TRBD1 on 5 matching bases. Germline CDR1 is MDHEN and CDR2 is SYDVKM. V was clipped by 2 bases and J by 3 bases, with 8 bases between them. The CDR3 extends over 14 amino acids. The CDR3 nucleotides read TGTGCCAGCAGTTTAAGACAGCACAATCAGCCCCAGCATTTT. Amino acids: CASSLRQHNQPQHF.

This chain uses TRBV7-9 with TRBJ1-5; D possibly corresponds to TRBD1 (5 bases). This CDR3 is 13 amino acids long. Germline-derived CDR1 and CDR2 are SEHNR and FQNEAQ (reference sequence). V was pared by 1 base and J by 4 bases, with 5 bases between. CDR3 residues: CASSLGTNQPQHF. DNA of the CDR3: TGTGCCAGCAGCTTAGGGACAAATCAGCCCCAGCATTTT.

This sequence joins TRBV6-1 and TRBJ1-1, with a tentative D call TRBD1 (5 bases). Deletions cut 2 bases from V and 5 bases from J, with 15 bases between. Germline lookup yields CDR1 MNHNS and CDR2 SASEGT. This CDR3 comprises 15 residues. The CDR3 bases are TGTGCCAGCAGTGAACCGGGCGGGGGGAGGACTGAAGCTTTCTTT. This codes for CASSEPGGGRTEAFF.

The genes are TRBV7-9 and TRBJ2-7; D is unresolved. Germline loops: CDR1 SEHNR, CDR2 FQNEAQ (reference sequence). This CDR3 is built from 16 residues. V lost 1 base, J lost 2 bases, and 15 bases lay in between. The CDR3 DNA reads TGTGCCAGCAGCTTAGTACTCTCCGGGCAAACCTACGAGCAGTACTTC. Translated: CASSLVLSGQTYEQYF. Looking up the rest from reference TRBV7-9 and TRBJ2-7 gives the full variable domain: DTGVSQNPRHKITKRGQNVTFRCDPISEHNRLYWYRQTLGQGPEFLTYFQNEAQLEKSRLLSDRFSAERPKGSFSTLEIQRTEQGDSAMYLCASSLVLSGQTYEQYFGPGTRLTVT.